Below are 4 T cell receptor beta chains sequenced from a single sample in a study of T cells after yellow fever vaccination. One entry per CDR3 protein results from TCRdb running MiXCR on the 5' RACE reads. Among approximately 70,000 distinct CDR3 sequences listed, approximately 7.3% were seen once. The sample consisted of CD8+ T cells sorted from PBMCs, taken roughly 10 days after the first yellow fever vaccination. The receptors here all came from a man aged 18 to 35 who received the YFV17D yellow fever vaccine.

This clonotype was counted ten times or more. V and J are TRBV4-2 and TRBJ2-2, with D perhaps matching TRBD1 (5 bases). CDR1 is LGHNA and CDR2 is YNFKEQ in the germline V gene. CDR3 length: 17 amino acids. Between the trimmed V and J ends, which lost 1 base and 6 bases, there was a span of 18 bases. CDR3 nucleotide sequence: TGTGCCAGCAGCCAAGGTGGGCAGGGTCTAGTGCCCGGGGAGCTGTTTTTT. It codes for CASSQGGQGLVPGELFF.

This clonotype occurred many times. The chain has TRBV11-2 and TRBJ2-2; tentatively, D is TRBD1 (5 bases). The CDR3 consists of 13 residues. In germline, CDR1 is SGHAT, CDR2 FQNNGV. Between the trimmed V and J ends, which lost 5 bases and 6 bases, there was a span of 10 bases. The CDR3 region is CASSGWTSGELFF. DNA of the CDR3: TGTGCCAGCAGCGGCTGGACATCCGGGGAGCTGTTTTTT. Based on the CDR3 plus reference TRBV11-2 and TRBJ2-2, the full variable domain is EAGVAQSPRYKIIEKRQSVAFWCNPISGHATLYWYQQILGQGPKLLIQFQNNGVVDDSQLPKDRFSAERLKGVDSTLKIQPAKLEDSAVYLCASSGWTSGELFFGEGSRLTVL.

This clonotype came up a few times. The CDR3 bases are TGTGCCAGCAGCCTCGGGACAGGGGGCGGCACAGATACGCAGTATTTT. Its translation: CASSLGTGGGTDTQYF. The chain combines TRBV7-3 with TRBJ2-3; 12 bases map to TRBD1. The CDR3 is made up of 16 amino acids. Germline V gives CDR1 SGHTA, CDR2 FQGTGA. V dropped 5 bases and J dropped 1; count of bases not matched to a gene: 4.

The chain combines TRBV7-9 with TRBJ2-7; 12 bases align to TRBD2. CDR1 and CDR2 from the germline V gene are SEHNR and FQNEAQ (reference sequence). Losses at the gene ends were 4 bases for V and 1 base for J; bases not matched to a gene: 2. The CDR3 has 15 residues. The CDR3 spells CASSSTSGGSYEQYV. The CDR3 nucleotides read TGTGCCAGCAGCTCGACTAGCGGGGGATCCTACGAGCAGTACGTC.